The 2 T cell receptor beta chains listed next were all sequenced from one sample in a study of T-cell reconstitution after alpha-beta-depleted transplantation in children (dated by TCRdb to the mid-2010s). In the paper's terms, the treatment or condition label means: allogeneic hematopoietic cell transplantation with graft depleted of TCRalphabeta T cells and CD19 B cells. Libraries were built with PCR. The reads were generated on an Illumina HiSeq 2500. To normalize quantification of the TCRbeta repertoire, the TCR libraries were built with molecular barcoding that relied on unique molecular identifiers. TCRdb's own reprocessing of the public reads used fastp at Q25 and MiXCR and kept productive beta chains. Every entry covers one CDR3 protein and lists the most common genes and DNA from its rows. This sample has 540,000 or so distinct CDR3 sequences in its table, and around 23% of those were observed once. Jointly, the top ten make up 14% of the sample.

The sample in question was PBMCs, mostly from graft donor cells, obtained 360 days after TCRalphabeta/CD19-depleted stem cell transplant. Every receptor here comes from a boy under three years old who had a stem cell transplant for acute myeloid leukemia, so the T cells may come from the graft donor.

The chain carries TRBV25-1 and TRBJ1-2; 11 bases are a match to TRBD1. J was trimmed by 4 bases and V by 8 bases; bases with no gene match: 12. CDR1 and CDR2 (germline): MGHDK, SYGVNS. The CDR3 totals 16 residues. In nucleotides, the CDR3 is TGTGCCAGCCGGGTCGGTGGGACAGGGGGTGGCTATGGCTACACCTTC. Translating it yields CASRVGGTGGGYGYTF.

This clonotype was seen at least ten times. V usage is TRBV28 and J usage is TRBJ2-7; D is perhaps TRBD1 (5 bases). The CDR3 has 13 amino acids. CDR1 and CDR2 (germline): MDHEN, SYDVKM. The V and J ends lost 6 bases and 2 bases respectively, with 11 bases between them. Here the CDR3 reads CASSRQSPYEQYF. The CDR3 coding sequence is TGTGCCAGCAGCAGACAGAGCCCCTACGAGCAGTACTTC.